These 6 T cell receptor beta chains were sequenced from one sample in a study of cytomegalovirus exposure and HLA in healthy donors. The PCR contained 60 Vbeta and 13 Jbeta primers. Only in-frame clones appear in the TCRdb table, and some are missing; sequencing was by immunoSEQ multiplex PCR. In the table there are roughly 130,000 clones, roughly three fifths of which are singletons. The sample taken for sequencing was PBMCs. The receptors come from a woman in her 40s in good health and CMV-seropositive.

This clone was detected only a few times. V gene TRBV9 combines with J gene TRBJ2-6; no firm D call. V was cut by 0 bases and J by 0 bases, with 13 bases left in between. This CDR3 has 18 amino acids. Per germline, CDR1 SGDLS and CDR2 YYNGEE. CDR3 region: CASSVGQLSSSGANVLTF. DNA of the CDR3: TGTGCCAGCAGCGTAGGGCAGTTATCTTCCTCTGGGGCCAACGTCCTGACTTTC.

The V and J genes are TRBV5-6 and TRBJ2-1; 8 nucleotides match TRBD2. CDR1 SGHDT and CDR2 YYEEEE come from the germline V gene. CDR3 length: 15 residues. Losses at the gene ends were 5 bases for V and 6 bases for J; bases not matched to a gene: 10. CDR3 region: CASRPYGLASNEQFF. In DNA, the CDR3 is TGTGCCAGCAGACCCTACGGACTAGCTTCCAATGAGCAGTTCTTC.

The CDR3 sequence: CASSPDRVMNTEAFF. DNA for the CDR3: TGTGCCAGCTCACCAGACAGGGTTATGAACACTGAAGCTTTCTTT. The chain recombines TRBV18 with TRBJ1-1; 7 bases line up with TRBD1. V lost 2 bases to trimming and J lost 0 bases; unmatched junction nucleotides: 3. The CDR3 sequence is 15 residues long. CDR1 is KGHSH and CDR2 is LQKENI in the germline V gene.

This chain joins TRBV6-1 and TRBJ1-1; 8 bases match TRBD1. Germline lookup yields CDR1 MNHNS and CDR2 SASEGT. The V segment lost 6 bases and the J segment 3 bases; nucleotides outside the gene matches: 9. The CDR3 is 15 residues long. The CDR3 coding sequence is TGTGCCAGCAGGGCGGGACAGGCTCCGTACACTGAAGCTTTCTTT. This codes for CASRAGQAPYTEAFF.

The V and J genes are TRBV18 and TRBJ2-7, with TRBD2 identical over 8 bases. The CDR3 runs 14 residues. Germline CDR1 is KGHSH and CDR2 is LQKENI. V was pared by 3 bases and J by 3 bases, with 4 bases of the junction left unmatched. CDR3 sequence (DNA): TGTGCCAGCTCACCCGGGACTAGTAGCTACGAGCAGTACTTC. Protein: CASSPGTSSYEQYF.

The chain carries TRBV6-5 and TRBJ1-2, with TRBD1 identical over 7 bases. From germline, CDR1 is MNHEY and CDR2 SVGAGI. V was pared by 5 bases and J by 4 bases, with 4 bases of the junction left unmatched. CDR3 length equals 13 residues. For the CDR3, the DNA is TGTGCCAGCAGTAAACAGGGGAGCTATGGCTACACCTTC. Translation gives CASSKQGSYGYTF.